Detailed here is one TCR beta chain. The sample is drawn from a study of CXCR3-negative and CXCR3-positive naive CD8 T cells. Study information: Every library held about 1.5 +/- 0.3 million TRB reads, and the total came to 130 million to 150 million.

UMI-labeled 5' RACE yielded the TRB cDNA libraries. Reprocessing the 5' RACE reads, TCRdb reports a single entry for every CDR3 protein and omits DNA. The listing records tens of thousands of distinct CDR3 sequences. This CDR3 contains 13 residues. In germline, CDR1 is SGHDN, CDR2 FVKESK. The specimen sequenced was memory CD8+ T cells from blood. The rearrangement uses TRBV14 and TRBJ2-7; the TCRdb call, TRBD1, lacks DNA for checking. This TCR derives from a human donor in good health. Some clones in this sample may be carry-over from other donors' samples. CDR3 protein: CASSPRGAYEQYF.